These 16 T cell receptor beta chains share one sample of origin, sequenced in a study of technical replicates of blood from a handful of donors. Clones were sequenced by immunoSEQ multiplex PCR, and TCRdb holds only the in-frame ones, with some missing. Found here are approximately 76,000 clones, around nine tenths of them singletons; the top ten hold 0.2% to 0.25%. The specimen sequenced was T cells isolated from PBMCs. These receptors came from a human donor in good health.

V gene TRBV2 combines with J gene TRBJ2-2, with a weak D call TRBD2 (5 bases). The length of the CDR3 is 16 residues. V lost 8 bases and J 0 bases, leaving 16 bases between the germline ends. In germline, CDR1 is SNHLY, CDR2 FYNNEI. The CDR3 region is CASLTQPGSNTGELFF. CDR3 DNA sequence: TGTGCCAGCCTCACACAGCCGGGATCGAACACCGGGGAGCTGTTTTTT. Drawing the rest from reference TRBV2 and TRBJ2-2, the complete variable domain is EPEVTQTPSHQVTQMGQEVILRCVPISNHLYFYWYRQILGQKVEFLVSFYNNEISEKSEIFDDQFSVERPDGSNFTLKIRSTKLEDSAMYFCASLTQPGSNTGELFFGEGSRLTVL.

CDR3 residues: CASSGQGPFGEQYF. CDR3 bases: TGTGCCAGCAGTGGACAGGGCCCCTTTGGGGAGCAGTACTTC. The chain uses TRBV27 and TRBJ2-7, with TRBD1 identical over 8 bases. Germline CDR1 and CDR2: MNHEY and SMNVEV (reference sequence). The trim removed 5 bases at V and 7 bases at J, leaving 10 bases unmatched. This CDR3 spans 14 amino acids.

The V and J genes are TRBV5-6 and TRBJ2-2; D perhaps matches TRBD2 (5 bases). The CDR3 is 13 residues long. Trimming removed 4 bases at V and 6 bases at J, with 10 bases between. CDR1 and CDR2 (germline): SGHDT, YYEEEE. CDR3 bases: TGTGCCAGCAGCCTCACTAGGGCCGGGGAGCTGTTTTTT. Translated: CASSLTRAGELFF.

The chain couples TRBV28 to TRBJ1-3, with unresolved D. V shed 8 bases and J shed 1 base, with 12 bases lying between them. The CDR3 loop spans 14 amino acids. The germline V gene has CDR1 MDHEN and CDR2 SYDVKM. The CDR3 sequence is CASLPVSSGNTIYF. The CDR3 coding sequence is TGTGCCAGCCTACCCGTTTCTTCTGGAAACACCATATATTTT. The whole variable domain, filled in from reference TRBV28 and TRBJ1-3, reads DVKVTQSSRYLVKRTGEKVFLECVQDMDHENMFWYRQDPGLGLRLIYFSYDVKMKEKGDIPEGYSVSREKKERFSLILESASTNQTSMYLCASLPVSSGNTIYFGEGSWLTVV.

The chain recombines TRBV19 with TRBJ2-7; 7 nucleotides agree with TRBD1. V lost 0 bases, J lost 4 bases, and 6 bases stayed unmatched. Germline loops: CDR1 LNHDA, CDR2 SQIVND (reference sequence). The CDR3 is made up of 15 amino acids. The CDR3 protein is CASSIEPGTVYEQYF. CDR3 coding DNA: TGTGCCAGTAGTATAGAACCCGGGACAGTTTACGAGCAGTACTTC.

This clone was picked up a small number of times. The chain carries TRBV9 and TRBJ1-6; a possible D gene is TRBD1 (5 bases). From germline, CDR1 is SGDLS and CDR2 YYNGEE. There are 15 residues in the CDR3. The V end was cut by 2 bases, the J end by 6 bases, with 12 bases between. The CDR3 region is CASSVTQGPNSPLHF. CDR3 nucleotide sequence: TGTGCCAGCAGCGTCACGCAGGGTCCTAATTCACCCCTCCACTTT.

The chain uses TRBV2 and TRBJ2-2; no clear D gene. Deletions cut 6 bases from V and 3 bases from J, with 11 bases between. The CDR3 has 14 residues. The germline gives CDR1 SNHLY, CDR2 FYNNEI. As DNA, the CDR3 is TGTGCCAGCAGACTAACACGGGACACCGGGGAGCTGTTTTTT. Its protein is CASRLTRDTGELFF.

This clone was picked up one time. The rearrangement links TRBV6-1 to TRBJ2-1; TRBD2 is a possible D gene (6 bases). Germline CDR1 and CDR2: MNHNS and SASEGT. The germline V and J ends were trimmed by 8 bases and 7 bases, with 18 bases remaining between them. The CDR3 sequence is 14 residues long. The chain's CDR3 is CASFQRARKNEQFF. The DNA of the CDR3 is TGTGCCAGCTTCCAGCGGGCCCGAAAGAATGAGCAGTTCTTC.

V usage is TRBV28 and J usage is TRBJ2-5; 9 bases align to TRBD2. V gave up 3 bases and J gave up 1 base; unmatched junction bases: 12. The germline V gene encodes CDR1 MDHEN and CDR2 SYDVKM. The CDR3 totals 18 residues. The CDR3 bases are TGTGCCAGCAGTTTCCCCGGTAGCGGGAGCCCTATCCAAGAGACCCAGTACTTC. Translated: CASSFPGSGSPIQETQYF.

V gene TRBV7-9 combines with J gene TRBJ1-4; no firm D call. Trimming removed 3 bases from V and 6 bases from J, with 23 bases in between. This CDR3 has 18 residues. CDR1 and CDR2 from the germline V gene are SEHNR and FQNEAQ (reference sequence). The DNA for the CDR3 is TGTGCCAGCAGCTTCCCTTTAGAACCGGGAATTACCGATGAAAAACTGTTTTTT. This codes for CASSFPLEPGITDEKLFF.

The chain has TRBV15 and TRBJ2-3, with D perhaps TRBD2 (6 bases). The CDR3 runs 16 residues. V lost 0 bases and J lost 0, with 10 bases in between. The germline gives CDR1 LNHNV, CDR2 YYDKDF (reference sequence). CDR3 sequence reads: CATSREVSGSTDTQYF. In DNA, the CDR3 is TGTGCCACCAGCAGAGAGGTTAGCGGAAGCACAGATACGCAGTATTTT. Variable domain in full (rest from reference TRBV15 and TRBJ2-3): DAMVIQNPRYQVTQFGKPVTLSCSQTLNHNVMYWYQQKSSQAPKLLFHYYDKDFNNEADTPDNFQSRRPNTSFCFLDIRSPGLGDTAMYLCATSREVSGSTDTQYFGPGTRLTVL.

In this sample, this clone turned up once. V usage is TRBV28 and J usage is TRBJ2-1; 8 positions match TRBD2. Germline CDR1 is MDHEN and CDR2 is SYDVKM. The CDR3 runs to 15 residues. J gave up 4 bases and V 6 bases, and 8 bases lay outside the gene matches. DNA for the CDR3: TGTGCCAGCAGGCCGGGGGGGGCGATTTACAATGAGCAGTTCTTC. Protein: CASRPGGAIYNEQFF.

The rearrangement joins TRBV27 to TRBJ2-2; 11 nucleotides agree with TRBD2. The germline V gene encodes CDR1 MNHEY and CDR2 SMNVEV (reference sequence). With V trimmed by 5 bases and J by 5 bases, 4 bases remained unmatched. There are 15 residues in the CDR3. CDR3 region: CASSILAGGTGELFF. The CDR3 bases are TGTGCCAGCAGTATTCTAGCGGGAGGAACCGGGGAGCTGTTTTTT.

V is TRBV30 and J is TRBJ2-1; D remains unclear. Germline values: CDR1 GTSNPN, CDR2 SVGIG (reference sequence). The CDR3 totals 13 residues. V lost 2 bases to trimming and J lost 5 bases, with 10 bases between them. The CDR3 loop is CAWSTRSHNEQFF. CDR3 nucleotide sequence: TGTGCCTGGAGTACCCGGAGTCACAATGAGCAGTTCTTC.

V usage is TRBV5-4 and J usage is TRBJ1-1; D is possibly TRBD1 (5 bases). V was trimmed by 4 bases and J by 11 bases, leaving 18 bases between them. The CDR3 spans 13 residues. Germline V gene lookup returns CDR1 SGHNT and CDR2 YYREEE (reference sequence). The CDR3 DNA is TGTGCCAGCAGCCCTACCGGGGGTTTTAGGGCTTTCTTT. This sequence encodes CASSPTGGFRAFF. Together with reference TRBV5-4 and TRBJ1-1, the CDR3 gives the full variable domain: ETGVTQSPTHLIKTRGQQVTLRCSSQSGHNTVSWYQQALGQGPQFIFQYYREEENGRGNFPPRFSGLQFPNYSSELNVNALELDDSALYLCASSPTGGFRAFFGQGTRLTVV.

The CDR3 DNA is TGTGCCAGCAGTTTAAATTCCCAAGCCAGGGGGCTTGGCTACACCTTC. This codes for CASSLNSQARGLGYTF. The chain recombines TRBV7-9 with TRBJ1-2; TRBD1 agrees at 8 bases. The V segment lost 6 bases and the J segment 7 bases; nucleotides outside the gene matches: 16. Per germline, CDR1 SEHNR and CDR2 FQNEAQ (reference sequence). The CDR3 consists of 16 residues.